Listed below are T cell receptor beta chains from one sample, sequenced in a study of vaccination and CD4 T cells after COVID-19. No antigen has been assigned to these receptors. Each CDR3 protein is one row after TCRdb ran MiXCR on the PCR reads. The sample includes over 9,500 distinct CDR3 sequences, 45% to 55% of them seen just once. This sample comprised cultured CD4+ T cells from blood, obtained after SARS-CoV-2 vaccination. Receptors originate from a human donor with COVID-19. Both conserved end residues are part of each CDR3. Each record gives: J gene, D gene, V gene, CDR3 length, clone size, CDR3 DNA, CDR3 protein. A D gene is named only where the DNA matches it firmly. Some rows mark clone size as missing; the rest say once, few, many or name a class of expanded clone.

J: TRBJ1-6
D: TRBD1
V: TRBV6-1
length: 14
size: .
DNA: TGTGCCAGCAGCTCGGGACAGGGATGGTCACCCCTCCACTTT
CDR3: CASSSGQGWSPLHF

J: TRBJ2-7
D: TRBD2
V: TRBV11-3
length: 18
size: .
DNA: TGTGCCAGCAGCTTCTCCAAAGGCCTAGCGGGGGGAGTATACGAGCAGTACTTC
CDR3: CASSFSKGLAGGVYEQYF

J: TRBJ1-4
D: .
V: TRBV6-1
length: 14
size: .
DNA: TGTGCCAGCCGGGCGGGGCTAGCTAATGAAAAACTGTTTTTT
CDR3: CASRAGLANEKLFF

J: TRBJ2-3
D: .
V: TRBV7-8
length: 15
size: .
DNA: TGTGCCAGCAGCCCGCGGGTGGCTAGCACAGATACGCAGTATTTT
CDR3: CASSPRVASTDTQYF

J: TRBJ2-1
D: .
V: TRBV24-1
length: 12
size: few
DNA: TGTGCCACCAGTGAGCCCTACAATGAGCAGTTCTTC
CDR3: CATSEPYNEQFF

J: TRBJ2-7
D: .
V: TRBV29-1
length: 13
size: .
DNA: TGCAGCGTTGTGGGGCTAGGGGGCTACGAGCAGTACTTC
CDR3: CSVVGLGGYEQYF

J: TRBJ2-5
D: .
V: TRBV15
length: 12
size: few
DNA: TGTGCCACCAGCAGAGACATTGAGACCCAGTACTTC
CDR3: CATSRDIETQYF

J: TRBJ2-3
D: .
V: TRBV27
length: 15
size: .
DNA: TGTGCCAGCAGCCCTGGTTGGGGGAGCACAGATACGCAGTATTTT
CDR3: CASSPGWGSTDTQYF

J: TRBJ2-7
D: TRBD1
V: TRBV20-1
length: 14
size: few
DNA: TGCAGTGCTATCTGGACAGGGAGTTCCTACGAGCAGTACTTC
CDR3: CSAIWTGSSYEQYF

J: TRBJ2-1
D: .
V: TRBV7-2
length: 15
size: .
DNA: TGTGCCAGCAGCTTAGGGGGGGCCACCTACAATGAGCAGTTCTTC
CDR3: CASSLGGATYNEQFF